This T cell receptor beta chain was retrieved from a study of OX40 agonist ivuxolimab in advanced cancers. At the level of the whole study: Ivuxolimab, which targeted the costimulatory receptor OX40 (CD134), was an agonistic, fully human IgG2 monoclonal antibody. Intravenous ivuxolimab was administered to patients every 2 weeks at six dose levels: 0.01, 0.1, 0.3, 1.5, 3 and 10 mg/kg. Partial responses occurred in three dose-escalation patients: two with cutaneous melanoma and one with hepatocellular carcinoma. Of the approximately 50 patients in dose escalation, 19 had hepatocellular carcinoma, around 15 had melanoma, 9 had renal cell carcinoma and 9 had head and neck cancer. A male proportion of around 81% and a mean age of roughly 55 years, ranging from about 20 to 85, were recorded for the dose-escalation cohort. Patients were allowed to have had prior anti-PD-1, anti-PD-L1 or anti-CTLA-4 therapy, and around two fifths of the dose-escalation patients had been treated with checkpoint inhibitors. Peripheral TCRbeta sequencing was intended to test whether TCR sequence diversity was altered and clonal T-cell expansion was caused by ivuxolimab. The monotherapy dose-escalation portion (N of about 50 patients) of the phase I ivuxolimab trial is reported in the paper. Results and caveats for the whole study, not just this receptor: In partial responders in the 0.1-3.0 mg/kg groups, normalized peripheral clonal expansion was found to be among the lowest, especially among CD8+ T cells. Low levels of normalized T-cell clonal expansion were also shown by some nonresponding patients. Which antigens the clonally expanded peripheral T cells were specific for was not determined. At doses of 0.1 to 3.0 mg/kg, clonal expansion of both CD4+ and CD8+ blood T cells was observed from baseline to week 6. After ivuxolimab, CD8+ T cells had more expanded clones than CD4+ T cells on average.

Genomic DNA was isolated from the sorted cells so that the TCRbeta CDR3 region could be sequenced. TCRbeta CDR3 regions were sequenced using the immunoSEQ Assay. Not all clones reach the TCRdb copy of this immuneACCESS table, which keeps in-frame sequences only. Checked studies attribute under half of the gap to unresolved V genes and leave the rest unexplained. The sample table lists about 75,000 clones, 80% to 90% of them with a count of one. Roughly 15% of the sample belongs to the ten largest clones. Counted from cysteine to phenylalanine, this CDR3 has 14 amino acids. The retained sequence is limited to the CDR3, 42 bases, with the frame set at the first base. CDR1 and CDR2, per the germline V gene, are MNHNS and SASEGT. V ends up 6 bases short and J 0 bases short, with an unmatched junction base count of 4. Patients with autoimmune disease history or receiving systemic immunosuppression were excluded from the trial. Peripheral blood for TCR sequencing was collected from all dose cohorts at baseline, on cycle 4 day 1, and on cycle 7 day 1. The samples were taken from a phase I, first-in-human, multicenter, open-label dose-escalation trial of ivuxolimab. Adults with locally advanced or metastatic melanoma, renal cell carcinoma, hepatocellular carcinoma or head and neck squamous cell carcinoma were enrolled in the trial. Before TCR sequencing, CD4+ and CD8+ T cells were separately sorted from peripheral blood.

About this clone itself: What antigen it recognizes has not been identified. No much larger clone is present one base from it, and per-base qualities are unavailable.

This clonotype was obtained from an adult with an advanced solid tumor such as melanoma, head and neck, liver or kidney cancer. This chain joins TRBV6-1 to TRBJ1-2; 7 central bases correspond to TRBD1. The specimen comprised CD4+ or CD8+ T cells sorted from blood, sampled in a trial of the OX40 agonist ivuxolimab. The DNA reads TGTGCCAGCAGAAAACAGGGGCCTAACTATGGCTACACCTTC. Its amino acids are CASRKQGPNYGYTF.